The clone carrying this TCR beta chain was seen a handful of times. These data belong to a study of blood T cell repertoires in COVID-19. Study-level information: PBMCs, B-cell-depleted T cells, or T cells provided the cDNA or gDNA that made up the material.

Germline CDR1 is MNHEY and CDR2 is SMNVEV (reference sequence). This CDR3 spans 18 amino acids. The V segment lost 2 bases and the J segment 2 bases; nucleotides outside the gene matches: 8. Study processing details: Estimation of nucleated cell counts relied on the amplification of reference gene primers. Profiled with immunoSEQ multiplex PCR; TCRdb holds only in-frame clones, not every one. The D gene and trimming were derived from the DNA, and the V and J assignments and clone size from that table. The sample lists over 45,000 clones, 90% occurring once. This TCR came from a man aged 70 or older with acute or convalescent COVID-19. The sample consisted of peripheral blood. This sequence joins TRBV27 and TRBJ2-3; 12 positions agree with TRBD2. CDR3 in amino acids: CASSLVLAGGPLTDTQYF. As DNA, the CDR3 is TGTGCCAGCAGTTTAGTCCTAGCGGGGGGGCCGCTCACAGATACGCAGTATTTT.